This TCR beta chain was obtained from a study of Tregs in tolerant kidney transplant recipients. Thawed PBMCs were FACS-sorted into unstimulated CD4+CD25+CD127- regulatory T cells, CD4+CD25- non-regulatory cells, CD4 and CD8 cells. Sequencing used immunoSEQ multiplex PCR; TCRdb keeps in-frame clones, though not all of them. Here the sample spans 68,000 or so clones, roughly 89% being singletons. Concerning this clone itself: Its antigen is undetermined.

Findings and limits, study-wide: This study did not directly address biological reproducibility.

This receptor was obtained from a human donor in good health. The sequenced material came from CD4+ T cells from blood.

The CDR3 coding sequence is TGTGCCAGCAGCTTTCGCCGGGAGGGATTCACAGATACGCAGTATTTT. Its protein product is CASSFRREGFTDTQYF. The chain links TRBV7-2 to TRBJ2-3, with TRBD2 identical over 8 bases. The CDR3 has 16 residues. The junction had 7 bases not matched to a gene; V was cut back by 3 bases and J by 2 bases. Per germline, CDR1 SGHTA and CDR2 FQGNSA.